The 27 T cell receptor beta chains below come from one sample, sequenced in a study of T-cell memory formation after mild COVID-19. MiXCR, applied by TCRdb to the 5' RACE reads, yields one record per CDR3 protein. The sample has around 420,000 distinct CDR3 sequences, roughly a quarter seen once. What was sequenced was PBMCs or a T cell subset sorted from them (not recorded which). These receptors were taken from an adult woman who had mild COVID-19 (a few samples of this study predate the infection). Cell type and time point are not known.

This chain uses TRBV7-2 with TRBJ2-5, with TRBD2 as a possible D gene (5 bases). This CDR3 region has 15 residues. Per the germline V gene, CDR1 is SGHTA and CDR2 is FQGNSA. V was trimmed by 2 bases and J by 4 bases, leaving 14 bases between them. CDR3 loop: CASSLTWGAPETQYF. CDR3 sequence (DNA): TGTGCCAGCAGCTTAACCTGGGGAGCCCCAGAGACCCAGTACTTC.

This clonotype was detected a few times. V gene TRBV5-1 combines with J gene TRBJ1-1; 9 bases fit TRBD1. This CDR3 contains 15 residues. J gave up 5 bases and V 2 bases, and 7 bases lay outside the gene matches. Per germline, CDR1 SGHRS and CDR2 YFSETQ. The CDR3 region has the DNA TGCGCCAGCAGCTTACAGGGGGCGCTAAGAACTGAAGCTTTCTTT. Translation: CASSLQGALRTEAFF.

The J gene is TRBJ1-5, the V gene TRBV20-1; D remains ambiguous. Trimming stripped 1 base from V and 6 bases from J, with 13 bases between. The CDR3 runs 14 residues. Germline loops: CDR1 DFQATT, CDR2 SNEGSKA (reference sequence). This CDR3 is CSARAGRGGQPQHF. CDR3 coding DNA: TGCAGTGCTAGAGCCGGACGAGGCGGTCAGCCCCAGCATTTT.

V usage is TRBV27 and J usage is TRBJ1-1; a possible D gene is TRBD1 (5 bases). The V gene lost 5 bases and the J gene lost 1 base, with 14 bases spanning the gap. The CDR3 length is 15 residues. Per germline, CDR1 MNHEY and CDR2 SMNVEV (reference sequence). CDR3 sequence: CASSPTGLPNTEAFF. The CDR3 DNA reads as TGTGCCAGCAGTCCAACGGGACTGCCGAACACTGAAGCTTTCTTT.

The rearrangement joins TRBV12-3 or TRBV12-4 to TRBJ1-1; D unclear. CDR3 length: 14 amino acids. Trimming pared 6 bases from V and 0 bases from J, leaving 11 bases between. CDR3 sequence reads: CASRDGRLNTEAFF. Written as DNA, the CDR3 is TGTGCCAGCAGAGACGGACGGTTGAACACTGAAGCTTTCTTT.

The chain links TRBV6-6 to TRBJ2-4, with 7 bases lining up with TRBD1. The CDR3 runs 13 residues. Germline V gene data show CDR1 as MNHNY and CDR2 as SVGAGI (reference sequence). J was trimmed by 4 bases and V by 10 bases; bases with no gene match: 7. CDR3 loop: CATTGQGKNIQYF. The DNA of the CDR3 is TGTGCCACGACAGGGCAGGGGAAAAACATTCAGTACTTC.

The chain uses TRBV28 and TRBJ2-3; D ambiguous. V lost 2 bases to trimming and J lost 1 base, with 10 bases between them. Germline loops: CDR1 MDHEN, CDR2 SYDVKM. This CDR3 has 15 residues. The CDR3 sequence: CASSLGERGTDTQYF. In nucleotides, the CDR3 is TGTGCCAGCAGTTTAGGAGAAAGGGGCACAGATACGCAGTATTTT.

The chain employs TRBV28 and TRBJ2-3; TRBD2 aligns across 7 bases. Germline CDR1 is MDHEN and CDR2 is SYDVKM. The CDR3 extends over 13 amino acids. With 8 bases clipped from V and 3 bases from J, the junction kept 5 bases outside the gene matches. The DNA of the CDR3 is TGTGCCAGCGGGAGGGCCTTTACAGATACGCAGTATTTT. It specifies CASGRAFTDTQYF.

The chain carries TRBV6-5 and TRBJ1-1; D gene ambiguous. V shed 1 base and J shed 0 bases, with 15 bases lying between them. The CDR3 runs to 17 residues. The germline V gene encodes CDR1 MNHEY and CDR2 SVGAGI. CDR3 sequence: CASSYYPSGPLNTEAFF. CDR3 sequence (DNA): TGTGCCAGCAGTTACTACCCGTCCGGTCCGTTGAACACTGAAGCTTTCTTT.

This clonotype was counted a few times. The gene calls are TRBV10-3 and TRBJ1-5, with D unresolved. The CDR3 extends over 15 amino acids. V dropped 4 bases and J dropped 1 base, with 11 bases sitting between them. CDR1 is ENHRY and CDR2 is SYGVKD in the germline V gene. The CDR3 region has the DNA TGTGCCATCAGTGCTGGGCATCTAAGCAATCAGCCCCAGCATTTT. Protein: CAISAGHLSNQPQHF.

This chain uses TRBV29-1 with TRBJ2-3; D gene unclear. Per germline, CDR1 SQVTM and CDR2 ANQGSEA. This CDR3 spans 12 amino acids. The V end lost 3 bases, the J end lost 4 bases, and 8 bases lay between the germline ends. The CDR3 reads CSVDSAADTQYF. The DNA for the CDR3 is TGCAGCGTTGATTCGGCGGCAGATACGCAGTATTTT.

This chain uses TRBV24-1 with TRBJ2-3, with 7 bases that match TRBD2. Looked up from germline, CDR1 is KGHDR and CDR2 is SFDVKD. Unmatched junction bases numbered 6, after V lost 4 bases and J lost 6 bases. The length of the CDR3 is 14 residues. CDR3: CATSDSGIRDTQYF. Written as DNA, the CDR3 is TGTGCCACCAGTGACAGCGGGATAAGGGATACGCAGTATTTT.

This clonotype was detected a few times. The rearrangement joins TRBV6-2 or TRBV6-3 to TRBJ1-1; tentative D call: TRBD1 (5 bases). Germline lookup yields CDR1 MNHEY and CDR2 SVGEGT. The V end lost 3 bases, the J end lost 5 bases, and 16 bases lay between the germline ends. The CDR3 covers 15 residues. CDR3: CASSYSRGSMTEAFF. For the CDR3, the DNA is TGTGCCAGCAGTTATTCGAGGGGAAGTATGACTGAAGCTTTCTTT.

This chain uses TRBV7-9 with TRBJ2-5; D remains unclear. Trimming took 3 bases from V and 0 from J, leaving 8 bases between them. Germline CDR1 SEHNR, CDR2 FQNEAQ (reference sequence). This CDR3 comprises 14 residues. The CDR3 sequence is CASSFQTNQETQYF. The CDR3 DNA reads TGTGCCAGCAGCTTCCAGACCAACCAAGAGACCCAGTACTTC.

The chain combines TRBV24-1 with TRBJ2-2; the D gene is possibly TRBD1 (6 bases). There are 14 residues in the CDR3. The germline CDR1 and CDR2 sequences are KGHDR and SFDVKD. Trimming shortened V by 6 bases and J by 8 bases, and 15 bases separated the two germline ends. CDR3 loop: CATSISTGSGELFF. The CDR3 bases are TGTGCCACCAGTATATCAACAGGGAGTGGGGAGCTGTTTTTT.

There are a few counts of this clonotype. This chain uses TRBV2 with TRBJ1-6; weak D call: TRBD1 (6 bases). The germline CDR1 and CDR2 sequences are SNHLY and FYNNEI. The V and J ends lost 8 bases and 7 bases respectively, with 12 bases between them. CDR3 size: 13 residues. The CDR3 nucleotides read TGTGCCAGCTCAGGGGTGGAAAATTCACCCCTCCACTTT. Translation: CASSGVENSPLHF.

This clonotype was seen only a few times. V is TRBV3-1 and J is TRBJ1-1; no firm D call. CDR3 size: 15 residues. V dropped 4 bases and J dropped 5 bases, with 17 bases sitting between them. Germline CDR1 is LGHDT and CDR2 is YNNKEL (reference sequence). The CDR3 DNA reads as TGTGCCAGCAGCCGTGACGTCTCGCTTGGGACTGAAGCTTTCTTT. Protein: CASSRDVSLGTEAFF.

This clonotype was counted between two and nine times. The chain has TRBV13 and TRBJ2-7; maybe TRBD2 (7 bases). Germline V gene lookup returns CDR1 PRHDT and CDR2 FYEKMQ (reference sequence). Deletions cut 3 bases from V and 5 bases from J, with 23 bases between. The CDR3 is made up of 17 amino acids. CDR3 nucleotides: TGTGCCAGCAGCTTTACCGGACTAGAGGGGGGACTGGACGAGCAGTACTTC. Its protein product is CASSFTGLEGGLDEQYF.

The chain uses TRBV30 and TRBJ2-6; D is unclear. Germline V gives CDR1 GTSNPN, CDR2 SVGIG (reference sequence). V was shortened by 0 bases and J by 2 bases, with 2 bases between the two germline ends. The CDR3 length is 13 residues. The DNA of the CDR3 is TGTGCCTGGAGTGTAACTGGGGCCAACGTCCTGACTTTC. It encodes CAWSVTGANVLTF.

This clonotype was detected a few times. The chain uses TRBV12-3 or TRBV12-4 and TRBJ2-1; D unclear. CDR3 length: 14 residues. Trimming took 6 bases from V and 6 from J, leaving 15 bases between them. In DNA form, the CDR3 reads TGTGCCAGCAGATTCTTTGGGCCGGGCAATGAGCAGTTCTTC. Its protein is CASRFFGPGNEQFF.

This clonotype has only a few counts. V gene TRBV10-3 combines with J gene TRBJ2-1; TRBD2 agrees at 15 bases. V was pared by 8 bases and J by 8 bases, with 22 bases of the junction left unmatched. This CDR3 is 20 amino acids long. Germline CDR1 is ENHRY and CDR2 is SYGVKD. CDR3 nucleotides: TGTGCCATCGCTAGGGGACTAGCGGGAGGACGTCCGAGGGGCAGCGATGAGCAGTTCTTC. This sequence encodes CAIARGLAGGRPRGSDEQFF.

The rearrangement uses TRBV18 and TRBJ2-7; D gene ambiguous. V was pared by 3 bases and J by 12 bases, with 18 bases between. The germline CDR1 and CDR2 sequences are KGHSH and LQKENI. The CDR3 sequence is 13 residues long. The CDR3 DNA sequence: TGTGCCAGCTCACCTTCCGAGACCGTGTCGCCGTACTTC. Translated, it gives CASSPSETVSPYF.

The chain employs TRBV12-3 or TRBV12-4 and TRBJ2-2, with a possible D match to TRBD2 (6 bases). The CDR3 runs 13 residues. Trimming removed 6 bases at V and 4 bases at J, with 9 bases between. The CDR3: CASRDYRTGELFF. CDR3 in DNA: TGTGCCAGCAGGGACTACCGCACCGGGGAGCTGTTTTTT.

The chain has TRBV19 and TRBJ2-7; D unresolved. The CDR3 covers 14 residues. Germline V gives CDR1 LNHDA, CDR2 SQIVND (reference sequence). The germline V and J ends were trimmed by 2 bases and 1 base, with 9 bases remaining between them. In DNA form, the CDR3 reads TGTGCCAGTAGTATAACGGTGGCGTCCTACGAGCAGTACTTC. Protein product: CASSITVASYEQYF.

The CDR3 DNA sequence: TGTGCCAGCAGTCCCTCGGGAGGGGGGTGGACTGAAGCTTTCTTT. It encodes CASSPSGGGWTEAFF. The gene calls are TRBV27 and TRBJ1-1; weak D call: TRBD1 (6 bases). V lost 5 bases and J lost 5, with 18 bases in between. The germline V gene encodes CDR1 MNHEY and CDR2 SMNVEV (reference sequence). This CDR3 is 15 amino acids long.

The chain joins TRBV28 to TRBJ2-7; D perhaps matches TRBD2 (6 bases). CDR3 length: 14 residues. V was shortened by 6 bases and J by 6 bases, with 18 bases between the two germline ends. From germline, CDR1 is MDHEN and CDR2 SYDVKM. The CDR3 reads CASRPPGGGFEQYF. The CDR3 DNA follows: TGTGCCAGCAGACCCCCTGGGGGAGGATTCGAGCAGTACTTC.

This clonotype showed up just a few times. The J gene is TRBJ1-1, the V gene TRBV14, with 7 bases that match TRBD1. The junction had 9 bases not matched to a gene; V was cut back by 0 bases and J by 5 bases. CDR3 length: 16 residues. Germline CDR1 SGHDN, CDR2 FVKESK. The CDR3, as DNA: TGTGCCAGCAGCCAAGATTGGAGCAGGGGGGCGACTGAAGCTTTCTTT. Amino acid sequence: CASSQDWSRGATEAFF.